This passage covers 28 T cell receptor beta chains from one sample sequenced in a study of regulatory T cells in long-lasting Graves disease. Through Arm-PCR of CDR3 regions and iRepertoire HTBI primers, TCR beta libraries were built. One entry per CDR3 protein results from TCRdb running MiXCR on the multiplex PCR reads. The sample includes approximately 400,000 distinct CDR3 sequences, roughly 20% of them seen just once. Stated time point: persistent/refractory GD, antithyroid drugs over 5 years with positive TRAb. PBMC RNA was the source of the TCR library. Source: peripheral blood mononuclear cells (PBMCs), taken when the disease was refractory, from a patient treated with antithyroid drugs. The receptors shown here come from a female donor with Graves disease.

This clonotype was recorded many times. The chain's CDR3 is CASSSTGPAWTYEQYF. CDR3 coding DNA: TGTGCCAGCAGTTCGACGGGGCCGGCTTGGACCTACGAGCAGTACTTC. J is TRBJ2-7 and V is TRBV28; perhaps D is TRBD1 or TRBD2 (5 bases each). The CDR3 spans 16 residues. V dropped 4 bases and J dropped 2 bases, with 18 bases sitting between them. Germline CDR1 reads MDHEN; CDR2 reads SYDVKM. Using reference TRBV28 and TRBJ2-7 for the parts outside the CDR3, the full variable domain is DVKVTQSSRYLVKRTGEKVFLECVQDMDHENMFWYRQDPGLGLRLIYFSYDVKMKEKGDIPEGYSVSREKKERFSLILESASTNQTSMYLCASSSTGPAWTYEQYFGPGTRLTVT.

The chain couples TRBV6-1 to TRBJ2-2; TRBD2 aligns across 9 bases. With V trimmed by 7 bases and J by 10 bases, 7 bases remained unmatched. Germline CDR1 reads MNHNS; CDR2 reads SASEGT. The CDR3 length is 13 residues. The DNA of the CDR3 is TGTGCCAGCATAGGAGCGGGAGGTTTGGAGCTGTTTTTT. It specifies CASIGAGGLELFF.

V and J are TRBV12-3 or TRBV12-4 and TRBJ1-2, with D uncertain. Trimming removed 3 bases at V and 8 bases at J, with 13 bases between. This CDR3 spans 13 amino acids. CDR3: CASSFGPGWGYTF. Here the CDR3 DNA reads TGTGCCAGCAGTTTCGGACCGGGGTGGGGCTACACCTTC.

CDR3 sequence reads: CASSPTLDGSYEQYF. CDR3 DNA sequence: TGTGCCAGCAGCCCCACTTTGGACGGATCCTACGAGCAGTACTTC. This chain joins TRBV7-2 and TRBJ2-7; D is ambiguous. The V gene lost 5 bases and the J gene lost 1 base, with 15 bases spanning the gap. The CDR3 runs 15 residues. Germline V gives CDR1 SGHTA, CDR2 FQGNSA.

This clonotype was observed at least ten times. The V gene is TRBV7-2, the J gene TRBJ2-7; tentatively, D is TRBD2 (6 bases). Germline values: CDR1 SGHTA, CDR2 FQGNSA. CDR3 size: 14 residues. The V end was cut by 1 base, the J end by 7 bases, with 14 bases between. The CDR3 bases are TGTGCCAGCAGCTTAGATTGGGGACTGCGGGAGCAGTACTTC. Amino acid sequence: CASSLDWGLREQYF.

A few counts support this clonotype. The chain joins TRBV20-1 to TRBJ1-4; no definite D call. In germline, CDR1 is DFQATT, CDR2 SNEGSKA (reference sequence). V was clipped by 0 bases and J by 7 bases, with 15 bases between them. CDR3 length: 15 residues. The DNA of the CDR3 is TGCAGTGCTAGAGATCTAAAGCAGTCTAGTGAAAAACTGTTTTTT. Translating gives CSARDLKQSSEKLFF.

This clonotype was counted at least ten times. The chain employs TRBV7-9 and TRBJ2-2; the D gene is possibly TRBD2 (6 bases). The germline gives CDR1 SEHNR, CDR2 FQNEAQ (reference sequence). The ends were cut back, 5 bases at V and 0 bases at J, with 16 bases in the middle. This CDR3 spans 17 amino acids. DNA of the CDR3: TGTGCCAGCAGCCCACAACGGGCTAGCGCGAACACCGGGGAGCTGTTTTTT. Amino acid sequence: CASSPQRASANTGELFF.

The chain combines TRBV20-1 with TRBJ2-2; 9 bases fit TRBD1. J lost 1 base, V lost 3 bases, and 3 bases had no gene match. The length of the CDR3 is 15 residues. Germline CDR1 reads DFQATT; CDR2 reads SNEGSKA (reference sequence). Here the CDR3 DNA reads TGCAGTGCTAGTAGGGACAGGGTGAACACCGGGGAGCTGTTTTTT. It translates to CSASRDRVNTGELFF.

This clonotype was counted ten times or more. CDR3 protein: CAIGHSFNQPQHF. CDR3 nucleotide sequence: TGTGCCATAGGGCACAGCTTCAATCAGCCCCAGCATTTT. The chain recombines TRBV28 with TRBJ1-5; no definite D call. There are 13 residues in the CDR3. V shed 10 bases and J shed 3 bases, with 13 bases lying between them. Per the germline V gene, CDR1 is MDHEN and CDR2 is SYDVKM.

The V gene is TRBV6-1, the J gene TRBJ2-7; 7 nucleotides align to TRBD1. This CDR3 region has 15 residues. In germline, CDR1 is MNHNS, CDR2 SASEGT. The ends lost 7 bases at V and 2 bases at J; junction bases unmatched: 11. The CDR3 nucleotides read TGTGCCAGCAACCGACCCGGGACAGCCACCTACGAGCAGTACTTC. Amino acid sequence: CASNRPGTATYEQYF.

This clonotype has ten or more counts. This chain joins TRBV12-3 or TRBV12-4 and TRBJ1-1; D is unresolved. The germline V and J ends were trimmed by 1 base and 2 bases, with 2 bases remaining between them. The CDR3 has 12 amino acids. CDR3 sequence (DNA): TGTGCCAGCAGTTTAGATAACACTGAAGCTTTCTTT. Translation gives CASSLDNTEAFF.

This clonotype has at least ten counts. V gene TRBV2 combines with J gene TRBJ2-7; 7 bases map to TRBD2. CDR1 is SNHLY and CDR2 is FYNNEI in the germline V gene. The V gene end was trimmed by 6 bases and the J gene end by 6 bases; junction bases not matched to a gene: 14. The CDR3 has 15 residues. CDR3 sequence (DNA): TGTGCCAGCAGACCCGGGACTACCCACCTGGGCGAGCAGTACTTC. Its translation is CASRPGTTHLGEQYF.

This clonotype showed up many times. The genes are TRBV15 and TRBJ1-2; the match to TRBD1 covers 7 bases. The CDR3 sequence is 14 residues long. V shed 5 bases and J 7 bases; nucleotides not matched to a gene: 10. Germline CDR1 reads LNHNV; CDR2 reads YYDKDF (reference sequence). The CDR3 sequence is CATSRDRGGSGYTF. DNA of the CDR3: TGTGCCACCAGCCGGGACAGAGGGGGATCTGGCTACACCTTC.

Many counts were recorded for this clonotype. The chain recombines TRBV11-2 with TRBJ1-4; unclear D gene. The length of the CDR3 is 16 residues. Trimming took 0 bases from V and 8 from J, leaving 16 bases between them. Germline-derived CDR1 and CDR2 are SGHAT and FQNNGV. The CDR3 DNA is TGTGCCAGCAGCTTAGATCGCGTCGGCGATCGGGAAAAACTGTTTTTT. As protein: CASSLDRVGDREKLFF.

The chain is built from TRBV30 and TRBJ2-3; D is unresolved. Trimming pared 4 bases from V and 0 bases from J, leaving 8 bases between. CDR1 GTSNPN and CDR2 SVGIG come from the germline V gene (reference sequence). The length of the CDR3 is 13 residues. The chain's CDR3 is CAWNRASTDTQYF. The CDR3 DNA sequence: TGTGCCTGGAACAGAGCTAGCACAGATACGCAGTATTTT.

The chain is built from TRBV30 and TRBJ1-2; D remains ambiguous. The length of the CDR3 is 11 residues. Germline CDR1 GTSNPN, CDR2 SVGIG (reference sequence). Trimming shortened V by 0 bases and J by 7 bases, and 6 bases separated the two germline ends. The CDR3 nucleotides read TGTGCCTGGAGTGTAAGTGCTGGCTACACCTTC. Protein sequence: CAWSVSAGYTF.

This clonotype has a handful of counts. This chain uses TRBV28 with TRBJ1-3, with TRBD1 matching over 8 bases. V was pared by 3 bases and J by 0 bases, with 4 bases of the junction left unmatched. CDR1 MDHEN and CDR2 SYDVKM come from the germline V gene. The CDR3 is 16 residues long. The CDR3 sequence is CASSLGQVDSGNTIYF. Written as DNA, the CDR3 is TGTGCCAGCAGTTTGGGACAGGTTGACTCTGGAAACACCATATATTTT.

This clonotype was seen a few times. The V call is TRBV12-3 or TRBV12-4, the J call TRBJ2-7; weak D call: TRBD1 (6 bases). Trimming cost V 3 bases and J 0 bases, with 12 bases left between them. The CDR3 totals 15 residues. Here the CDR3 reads CASSFSGALSYEQYF. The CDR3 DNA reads TGTGCCAGCAGTTTCTCAGGGGCCCTCTCCTACGAGCAGTACTTC.

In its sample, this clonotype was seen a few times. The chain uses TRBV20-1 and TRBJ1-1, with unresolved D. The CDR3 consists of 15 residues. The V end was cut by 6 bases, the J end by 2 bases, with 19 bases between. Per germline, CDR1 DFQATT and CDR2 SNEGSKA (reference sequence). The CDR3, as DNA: TGCAGTGCCCCCGTTGGGAGAGAGGACAACACTGAAGCTTTCTTT. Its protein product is CSAPVGREDNTEAFF.

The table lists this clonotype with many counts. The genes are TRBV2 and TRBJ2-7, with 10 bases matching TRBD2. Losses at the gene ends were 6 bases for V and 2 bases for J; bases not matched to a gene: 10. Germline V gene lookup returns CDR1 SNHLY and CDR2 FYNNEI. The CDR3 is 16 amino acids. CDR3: CASSLAGGNPPYEQYF. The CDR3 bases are TGTGCCAGCAGCTTAGCGGGAGGAAACCCCCCCTACGAGCAGTACTTC.

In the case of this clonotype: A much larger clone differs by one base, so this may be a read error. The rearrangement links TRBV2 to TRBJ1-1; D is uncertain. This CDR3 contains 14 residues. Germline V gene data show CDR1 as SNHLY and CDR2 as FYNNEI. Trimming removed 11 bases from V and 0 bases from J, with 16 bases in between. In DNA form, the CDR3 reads TGTGCCGGCGGGCAGCAGGCGATGAACACTGAAGCTTTCTTT. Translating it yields CAGGQQAMNTEAFF.

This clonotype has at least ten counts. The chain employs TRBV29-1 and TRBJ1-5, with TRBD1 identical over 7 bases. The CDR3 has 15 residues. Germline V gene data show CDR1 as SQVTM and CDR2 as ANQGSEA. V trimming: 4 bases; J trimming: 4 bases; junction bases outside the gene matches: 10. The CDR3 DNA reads TGCAGCGTTGGTCCTGGCGCAGGGGGGAATCAGCCCCAGCATTTT. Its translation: CSVGPGAGGNQPQHF. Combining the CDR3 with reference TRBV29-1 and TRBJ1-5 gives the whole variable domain SAVISQKPSRDICQRGTSLTIQCQVDSQVTMMFWYRQQPGQSLTLIATANQGSEATYESGFVIDKFPISRPNLTFSTLTVSNMSPEDSSIYLCSVGPGAGGNQPQHFGDGTRLSIL.

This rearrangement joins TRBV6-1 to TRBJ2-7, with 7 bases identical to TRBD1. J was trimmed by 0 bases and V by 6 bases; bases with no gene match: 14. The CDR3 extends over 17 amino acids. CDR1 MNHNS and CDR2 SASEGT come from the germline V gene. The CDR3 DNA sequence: TGTGCCAGCAGCCTTTCACGACAGGGTTGGGACTCCTACGAGCAGTACTTC. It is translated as CASSLSRQGWDSYEQYF.

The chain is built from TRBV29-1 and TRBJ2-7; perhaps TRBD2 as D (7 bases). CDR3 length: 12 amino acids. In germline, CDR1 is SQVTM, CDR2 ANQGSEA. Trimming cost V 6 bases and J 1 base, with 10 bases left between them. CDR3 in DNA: TGCAGCGTGAGGGGGGGATCCTACGAGCAGTACTTC. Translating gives CSVRGGSYEQYF.

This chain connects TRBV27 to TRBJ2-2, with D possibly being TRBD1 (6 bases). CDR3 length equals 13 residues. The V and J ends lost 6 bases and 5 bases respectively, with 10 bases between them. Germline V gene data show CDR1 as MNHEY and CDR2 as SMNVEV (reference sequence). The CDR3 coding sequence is TGTGCCAGCAGCGCAGGGGTTACCGGGGAGCTGTTTTTT. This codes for CASSAGVTGELFF.

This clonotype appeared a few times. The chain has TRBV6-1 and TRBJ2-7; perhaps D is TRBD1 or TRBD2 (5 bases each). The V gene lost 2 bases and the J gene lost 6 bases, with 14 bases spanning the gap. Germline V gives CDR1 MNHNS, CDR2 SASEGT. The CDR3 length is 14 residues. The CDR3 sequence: CASSEMGTHGEQYF. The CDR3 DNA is TGTGCCAGCAGTGAAATGGGGACCCACGGCGAGCAGTACTTC.

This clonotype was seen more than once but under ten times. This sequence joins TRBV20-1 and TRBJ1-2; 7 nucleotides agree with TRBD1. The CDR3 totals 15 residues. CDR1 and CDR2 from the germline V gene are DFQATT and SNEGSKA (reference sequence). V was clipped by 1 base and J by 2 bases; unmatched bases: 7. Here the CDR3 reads CSARASGGRNYGYTF. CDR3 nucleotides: TGCAGTGCTAGAGCGTCAGGGGGAAGGAACTATGGCTACACCTTC.

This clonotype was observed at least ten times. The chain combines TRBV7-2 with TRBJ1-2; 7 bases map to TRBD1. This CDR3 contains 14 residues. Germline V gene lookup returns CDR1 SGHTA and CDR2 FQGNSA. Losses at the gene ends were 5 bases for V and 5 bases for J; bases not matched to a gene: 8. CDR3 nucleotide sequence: TGTGCCAGCAGCCCCGGACAGGATGCTTATGGCTACACCTTC. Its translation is CASSPGQDAYGYTF.